This T cell receptor (beta chain) was sequenced in a study of blood T cells in healthy people across ages. About the study: Capture via template switching afforded approximately one barcoded beta molecule per two T cells.

A J-beta primer mix and a sample-barcoded 5' primer were used in a second PCR of about 7 to 12 cycles. TCRdb re-analysed the 5' RACE reads in MiXCR, keeping a single row per CDR3 protein. In the table there are 1.5 million to 2 million distinct CDR3 sequences, 30% to 40% of which are singletons. Study-wide results and limits: The fall in TCR beta diversity per million T cells was roughly linear with age.

On this clonotype itself: Its specificity is not known.

Germline lookup yields CDR1 ENHRY and CDR2 SYGVKD. V was shortened by 5 bases and J by 5 bases, with 10 bases between the two germline ends. CDR3 length equals 13 residues. This receptor was obtained from a human donor in good health. V is TRBV10-3 and J is TRBJ1-5; D gene ambiguous. Sequences were obtained from blood. The CDR3 DNA reads as TGTGCCATCAGTCAAATGGATGATCAGCCCCAGCATTTT. Translated: CAISQMDDQPQHF.